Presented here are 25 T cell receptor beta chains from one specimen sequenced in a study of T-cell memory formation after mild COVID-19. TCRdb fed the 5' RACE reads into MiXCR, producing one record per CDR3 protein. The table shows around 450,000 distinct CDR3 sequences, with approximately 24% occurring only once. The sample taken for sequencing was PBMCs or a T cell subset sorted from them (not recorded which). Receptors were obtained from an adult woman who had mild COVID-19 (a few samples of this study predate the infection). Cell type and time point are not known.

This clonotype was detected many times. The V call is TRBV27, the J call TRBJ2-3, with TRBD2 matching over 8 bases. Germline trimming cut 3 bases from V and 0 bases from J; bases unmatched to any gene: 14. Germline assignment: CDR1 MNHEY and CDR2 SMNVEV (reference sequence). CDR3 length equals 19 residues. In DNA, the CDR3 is TGTGCCAGCAGTTTCTACGGGGGGATAGCGGGATTTAGCACAGATACGCAGTATTTT. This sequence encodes CASSFYGGIAGFSTDTQYF.

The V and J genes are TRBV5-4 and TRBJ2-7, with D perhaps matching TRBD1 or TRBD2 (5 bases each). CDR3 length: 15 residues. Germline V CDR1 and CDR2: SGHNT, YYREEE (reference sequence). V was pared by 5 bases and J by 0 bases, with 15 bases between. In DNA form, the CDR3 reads TGTGCCAGCAGGTCACTTAGCGACAGCTCCTACGAGCAGTACTTC. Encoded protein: CASRSLSDSSYEQYF.

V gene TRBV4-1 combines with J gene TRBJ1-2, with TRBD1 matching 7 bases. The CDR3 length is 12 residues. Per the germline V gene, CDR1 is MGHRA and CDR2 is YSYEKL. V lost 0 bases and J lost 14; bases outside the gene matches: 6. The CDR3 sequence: CASSQDSTGRTF. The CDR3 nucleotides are TGCGCCAGCAGCCAAGATTCGACAGGGCGAACCTTC.

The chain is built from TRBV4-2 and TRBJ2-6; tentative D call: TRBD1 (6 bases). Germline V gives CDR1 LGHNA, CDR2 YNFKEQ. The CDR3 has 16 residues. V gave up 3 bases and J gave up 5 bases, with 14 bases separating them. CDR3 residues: CASSQGRDIWANVLTF. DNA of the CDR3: TGTGCCAGCAGCCAGGGCCGGGACATTTGGGCCAACGTCCTGACTTTC.

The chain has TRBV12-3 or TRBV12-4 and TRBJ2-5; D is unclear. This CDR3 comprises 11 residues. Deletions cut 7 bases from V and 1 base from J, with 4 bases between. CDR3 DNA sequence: TGTGCCAGCACCACCCAAGAGACCCAGTACTTC. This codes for CASTTQETQYF.

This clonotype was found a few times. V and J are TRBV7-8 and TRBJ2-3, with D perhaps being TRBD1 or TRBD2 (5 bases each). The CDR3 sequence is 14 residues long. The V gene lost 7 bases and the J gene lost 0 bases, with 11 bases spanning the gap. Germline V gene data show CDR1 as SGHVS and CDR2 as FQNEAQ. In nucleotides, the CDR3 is TGTGCCAGCACCTTCGGGGCGAGCACAGATACGCAGTATTTT. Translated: CASTFGASTDTQYF. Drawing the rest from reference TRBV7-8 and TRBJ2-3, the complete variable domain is GAGVSQSPRYKVAKRGQDVALRCDPISGHVSLFWYQQALGQGPEFLTYFQNEAQLDKSGLPSDRFFAERPEGSVSTLKIQRTQQEDSAVYLCASTFGASTDTQYFGPGTRLTVL.

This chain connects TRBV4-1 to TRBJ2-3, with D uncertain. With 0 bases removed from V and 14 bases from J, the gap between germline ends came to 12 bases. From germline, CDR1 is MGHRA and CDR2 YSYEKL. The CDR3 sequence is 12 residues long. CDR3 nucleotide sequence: TGCGCCAGCAGCCAAGATGAGACAAGGTCGTATTTT. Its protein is CASSQDETRSYF.

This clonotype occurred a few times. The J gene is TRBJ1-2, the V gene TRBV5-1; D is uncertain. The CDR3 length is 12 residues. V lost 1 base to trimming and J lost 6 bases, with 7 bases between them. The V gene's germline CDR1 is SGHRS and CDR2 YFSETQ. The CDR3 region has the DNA TGCGCCAGCAGCTTGCCGGGAGATGGCTACACCTTC. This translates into CASSLPGDGYTF.

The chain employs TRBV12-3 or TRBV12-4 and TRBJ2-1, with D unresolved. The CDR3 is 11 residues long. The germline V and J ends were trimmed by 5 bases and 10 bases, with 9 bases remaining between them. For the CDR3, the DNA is TGTGCCAGCAGTGGAGTGAGAGAGCAGTTCTTC. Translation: CASSGVREQFF.

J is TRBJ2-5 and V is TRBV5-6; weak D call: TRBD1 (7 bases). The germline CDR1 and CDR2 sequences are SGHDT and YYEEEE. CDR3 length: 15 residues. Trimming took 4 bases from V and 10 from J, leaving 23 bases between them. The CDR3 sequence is CASSLGQTAGLNQYF. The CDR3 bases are TGTGCCAGCAGCCTGGGACAGACCGCGGGGTTGAACCAGTACTTC.

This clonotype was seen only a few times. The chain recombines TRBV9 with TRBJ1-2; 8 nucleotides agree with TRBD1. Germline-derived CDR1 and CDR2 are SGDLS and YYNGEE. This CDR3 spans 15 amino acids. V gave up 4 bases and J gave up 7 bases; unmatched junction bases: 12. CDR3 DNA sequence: TGTGCCAGCAGCCTCCGGGACAGGCAAGATGGTGGCTACACCTTC. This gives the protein CASSLRDRQDGGYTF. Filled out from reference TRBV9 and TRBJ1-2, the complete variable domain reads DSGVTQTPKHLITATGQRVTLRCSPRSGDLSVYWYQQSLDQGLQFLIQYYNGEERAKGNILERFSAQQFPDLHSELNLSSLELGDSALYFCASSLRDRQDGGYTFGSGTRLTVV.

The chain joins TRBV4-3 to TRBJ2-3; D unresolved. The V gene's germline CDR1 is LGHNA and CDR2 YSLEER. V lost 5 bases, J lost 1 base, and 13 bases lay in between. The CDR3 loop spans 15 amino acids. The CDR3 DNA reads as TGCGCCAGCAGCAAGGAACCTGGGGGCACAGATACGCAGTATTTT. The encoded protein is CASSKEPGGTDTQYF.

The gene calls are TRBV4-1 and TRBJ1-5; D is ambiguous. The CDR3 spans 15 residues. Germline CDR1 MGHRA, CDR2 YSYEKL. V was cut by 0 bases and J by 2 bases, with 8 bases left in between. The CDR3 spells CASSQESTGNQPQHF. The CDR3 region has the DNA TGCGCCAGCAGCCAAGAATCTACGGGCAATCAGCCCCAGCATTTT.

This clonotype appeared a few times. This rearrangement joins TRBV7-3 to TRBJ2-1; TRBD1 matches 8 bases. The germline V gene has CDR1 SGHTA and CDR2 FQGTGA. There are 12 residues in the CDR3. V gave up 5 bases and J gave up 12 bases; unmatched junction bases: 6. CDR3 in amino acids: CASSIDRGRQFF. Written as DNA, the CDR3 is TGTGCCAGCAGCATCGACAGGGGTCGGCAGTTCTTC.

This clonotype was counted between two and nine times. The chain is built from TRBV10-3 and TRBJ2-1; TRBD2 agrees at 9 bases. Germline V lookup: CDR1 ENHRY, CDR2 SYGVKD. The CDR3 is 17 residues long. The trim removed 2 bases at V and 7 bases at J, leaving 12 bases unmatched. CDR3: CAISEPDGGGVGNEQFF. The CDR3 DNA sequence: TGTGCCATCAGTGAGCCGGACGGCGGGGGGGTGGGAAATGAGCAGTTCTTC.

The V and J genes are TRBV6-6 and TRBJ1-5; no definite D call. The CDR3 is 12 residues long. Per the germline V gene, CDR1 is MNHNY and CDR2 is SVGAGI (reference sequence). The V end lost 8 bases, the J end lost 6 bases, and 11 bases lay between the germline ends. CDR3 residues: CASGSPLQPQHF. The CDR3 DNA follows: TGTGCCAGCGGGAGTCCCCTTCAGCCCCAGCATTTT.

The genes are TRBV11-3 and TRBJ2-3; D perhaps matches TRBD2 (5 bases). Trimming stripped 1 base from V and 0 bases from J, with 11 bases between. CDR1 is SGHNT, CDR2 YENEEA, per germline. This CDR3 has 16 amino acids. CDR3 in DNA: TGTGCCAGCAGCTTAGGACGTTGGACTAGCACAGATACGCAGTATTTT. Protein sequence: CASSLGRWTSTDTQYF.

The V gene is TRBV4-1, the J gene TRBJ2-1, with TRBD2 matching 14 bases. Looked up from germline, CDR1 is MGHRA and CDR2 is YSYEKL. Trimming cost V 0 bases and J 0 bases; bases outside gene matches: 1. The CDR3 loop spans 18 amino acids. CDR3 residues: CASSQEGTSGSSYNEQFF. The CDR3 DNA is TGCGCCAGCAGCCAAGAAGGGACTAGCGGGAGCTCCTACAATGAGCAGTTCTTC.

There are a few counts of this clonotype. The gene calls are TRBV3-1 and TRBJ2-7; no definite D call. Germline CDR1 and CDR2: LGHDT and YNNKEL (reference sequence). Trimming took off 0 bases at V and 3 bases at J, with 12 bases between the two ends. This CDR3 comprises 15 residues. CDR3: CASSQDGSTYYEQYF. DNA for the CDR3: TGTGCCAGCAGCCAAGACGGGTCTACCTACTACGAGCAGTACTTC.

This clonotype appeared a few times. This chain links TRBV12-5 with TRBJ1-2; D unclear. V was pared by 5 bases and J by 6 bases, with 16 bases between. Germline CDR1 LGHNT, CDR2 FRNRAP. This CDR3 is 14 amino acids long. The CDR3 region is CASGGPGQIHGYTF. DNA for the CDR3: TGTGCTAGTGGTGGACCGGGCCAGATACATGGCTACACCTTC.

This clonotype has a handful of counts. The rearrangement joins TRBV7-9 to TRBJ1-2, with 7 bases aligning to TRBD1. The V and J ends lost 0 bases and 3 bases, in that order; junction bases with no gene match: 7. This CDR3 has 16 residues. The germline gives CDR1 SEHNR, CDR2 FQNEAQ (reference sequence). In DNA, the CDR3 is TGTGCCAGCAGCTTAGCAGGGGGCAGCCCGGACTATGGCTACACCTTC. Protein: CASSLAGGSPDYGYTF. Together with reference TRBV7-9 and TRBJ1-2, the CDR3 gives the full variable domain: DTGVSQNPRHKITKRGQNVTFRCDPISEHNRLYWYRQTLGQGPEFLTYFQNEAQLEKSRLLSDRFSAERPKGSFSTLEIQRTEQGDSAMYLCASSLAGGSPDYGYTFGSGTRLTVV.

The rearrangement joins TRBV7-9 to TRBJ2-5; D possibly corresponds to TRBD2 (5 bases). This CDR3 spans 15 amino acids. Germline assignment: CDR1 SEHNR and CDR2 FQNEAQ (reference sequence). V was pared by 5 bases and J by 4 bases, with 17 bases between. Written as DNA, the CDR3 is TGTGCCAGCAGCCCCCCCCTGGGTGGAGGAGAGACCCAGTACTTC. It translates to CASSPPLGGGETQYF.

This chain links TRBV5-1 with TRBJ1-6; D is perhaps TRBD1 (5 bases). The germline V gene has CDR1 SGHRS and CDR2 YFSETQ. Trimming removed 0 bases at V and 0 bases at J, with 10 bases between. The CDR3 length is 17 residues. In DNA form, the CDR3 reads TGCGCCAGCAGCTTGGGGGGGTCGAGCTCCTATAATTCACCCCTCCACTTT. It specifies CASSLGGSSSYNSPLHF.

As DNA, the CDR3 is TGTGCCAGCAGCTCCGGACTAGCGGTGCTGGACGAGCAGTTCTTC. Protein sequence: CASSSGLAVLDEQFF. The chain joins TRBV9 to TRBJ2-1; TRBD2 matches 10 bases. V shed 4 bases, J shed 10 bases, and the junction held 11 bases outside the gene matches. This CDR3 has 15 amino acids. CDR1 and CDR2 from the germline V gene are SGDLS and YYNGEE.

CDR3 region: CASSLYSSTDTQYF. CDR3 in DNA: TGTGCCAGCAGCTTGTACAGTAGCACAGATACGCAGTATTTT. V usage is TRBV5-5 and J usage is TRBJ2-3; no definite D call. CDR3 length: 14 amino acids. Trimming took off 1 base at V and 0 bases at J, with 6 bases between the two ends. Germline CDR1 SGHKS, CDR2 YYEKEE (reference sequence).